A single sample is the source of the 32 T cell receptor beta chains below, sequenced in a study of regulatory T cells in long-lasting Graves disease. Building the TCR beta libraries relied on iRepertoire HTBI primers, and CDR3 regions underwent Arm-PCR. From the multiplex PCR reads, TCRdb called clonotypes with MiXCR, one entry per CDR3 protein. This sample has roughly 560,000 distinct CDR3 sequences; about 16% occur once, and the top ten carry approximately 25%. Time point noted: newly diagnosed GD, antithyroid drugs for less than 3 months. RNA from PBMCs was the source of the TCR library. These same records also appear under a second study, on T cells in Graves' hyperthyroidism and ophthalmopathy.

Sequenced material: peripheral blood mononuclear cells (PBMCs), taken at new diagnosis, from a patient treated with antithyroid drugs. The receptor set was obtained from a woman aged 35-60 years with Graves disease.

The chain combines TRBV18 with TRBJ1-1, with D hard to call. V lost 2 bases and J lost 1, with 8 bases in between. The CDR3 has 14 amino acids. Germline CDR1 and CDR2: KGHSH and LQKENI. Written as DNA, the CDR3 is TGTGCCAGCTCACCATTGGCGCCGAACACTGAAGCTTTCTTT. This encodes CASSPLAPNTEAFF.

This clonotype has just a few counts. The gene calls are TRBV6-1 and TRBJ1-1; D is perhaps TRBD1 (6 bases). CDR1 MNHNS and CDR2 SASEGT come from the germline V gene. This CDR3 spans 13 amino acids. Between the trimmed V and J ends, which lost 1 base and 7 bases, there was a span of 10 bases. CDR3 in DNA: TGTGCCAGCAGTGAAGTGGGAGGGGGTGAAGCTTTCTTT. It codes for CASSEVGGGEAFF.

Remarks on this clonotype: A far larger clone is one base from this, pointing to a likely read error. The CDR3 nucleotides read TGTGCCAGCAGCTCGGGACTAGCGGCATACAATGAGCAGTTCTTC. Its translation: CASSSGLAAYNEQFF. V gene TRBV11-3 combines with J gene TRBJ2-1, with TRBD2 matching over 11 bases. The CDR3 is 15 residues long. Germline CDR1 SGHNT, CDR2 YENEEA. The ends lost 4 bases at V and 4 bases at J; junction bases unmatched: 3.

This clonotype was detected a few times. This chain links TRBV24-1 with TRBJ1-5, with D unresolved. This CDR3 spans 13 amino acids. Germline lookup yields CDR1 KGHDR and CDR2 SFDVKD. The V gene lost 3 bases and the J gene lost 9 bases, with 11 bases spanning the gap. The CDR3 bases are TGTGCCACCAGTGATCTAGCCCAGGCGCCCCAGCATTTT. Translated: CATSDLAQAPQHF.

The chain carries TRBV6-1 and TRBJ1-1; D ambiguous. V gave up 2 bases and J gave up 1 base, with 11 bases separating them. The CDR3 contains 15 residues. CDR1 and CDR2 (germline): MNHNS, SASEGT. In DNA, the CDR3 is TGTGCCAGCAGTGAAACTCATACGGGGAACACTGAAGCTTTCTTT. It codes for CASSETHTGNTEAFF.

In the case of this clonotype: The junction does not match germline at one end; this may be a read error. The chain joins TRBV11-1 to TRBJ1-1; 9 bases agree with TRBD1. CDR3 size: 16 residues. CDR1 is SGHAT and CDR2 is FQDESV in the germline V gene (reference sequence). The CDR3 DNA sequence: TGCGCCAGCAGCCCGTCCGGGACAGGGCTGAACACTGAAGCTTTCTTT. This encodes CASSPSGTGLNTEAFF.

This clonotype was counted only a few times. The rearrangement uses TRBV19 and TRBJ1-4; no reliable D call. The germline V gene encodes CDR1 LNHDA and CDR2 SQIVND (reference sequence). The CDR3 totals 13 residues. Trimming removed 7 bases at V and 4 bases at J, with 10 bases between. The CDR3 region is CASMRANNEKLFF. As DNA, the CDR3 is TGTGCCAGTATGCGGGCCAATAATGAAAAACTGTTTTTT.

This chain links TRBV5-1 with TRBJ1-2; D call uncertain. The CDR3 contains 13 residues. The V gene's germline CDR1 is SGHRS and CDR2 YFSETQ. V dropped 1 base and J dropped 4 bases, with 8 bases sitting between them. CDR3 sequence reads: CASSLTETYGYTF. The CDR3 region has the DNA TGCGCCAGCAGCTTGACGGAGACCTATGGCTACACCTTC.

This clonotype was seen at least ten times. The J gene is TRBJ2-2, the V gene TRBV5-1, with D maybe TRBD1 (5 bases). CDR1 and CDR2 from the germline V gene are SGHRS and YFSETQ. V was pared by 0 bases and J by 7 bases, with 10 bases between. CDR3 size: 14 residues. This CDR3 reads CASSLGTGIGELFF. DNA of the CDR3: TGCGCCAGCAGCTTGGGAACAGGAATCGGGGAGCTGTTTTTT. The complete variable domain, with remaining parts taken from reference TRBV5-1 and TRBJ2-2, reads KAGVTQTPRYLIKTRGQQVTLSCSPISGHRSVSWYQQTPGQGLQFLFEYFSETQRNKGNFPGRFSGRQFSNSRSEMNVSTLELGDSALYLCASSLGTGIGELFFGEGSRLTVL.

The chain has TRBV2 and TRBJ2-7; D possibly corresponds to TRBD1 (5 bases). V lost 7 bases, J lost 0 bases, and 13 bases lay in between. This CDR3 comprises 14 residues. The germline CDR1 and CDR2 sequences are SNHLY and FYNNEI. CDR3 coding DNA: TGTGCCAGCATTCGGACAATACACTCCTACGAGCAGTACTTC. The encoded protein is CASIRTIHSYEQYF.

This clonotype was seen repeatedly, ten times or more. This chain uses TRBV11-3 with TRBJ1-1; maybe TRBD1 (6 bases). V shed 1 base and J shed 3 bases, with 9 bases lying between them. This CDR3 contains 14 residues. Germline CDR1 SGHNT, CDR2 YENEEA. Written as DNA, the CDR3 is TGTGCCAGCAGCTTAGCAGGGGCGGACACTGAAGCTTTCTTT. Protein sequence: CASSLAGADTEAFF.

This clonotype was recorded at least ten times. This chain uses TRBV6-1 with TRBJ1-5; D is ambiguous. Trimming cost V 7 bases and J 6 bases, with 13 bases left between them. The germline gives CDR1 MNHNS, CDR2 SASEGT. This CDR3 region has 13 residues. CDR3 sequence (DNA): TGTGCCAGCAACCCTAGGCGTTCTCAGCCCCAGCATTTT. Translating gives CASNPRRSQPQHF.

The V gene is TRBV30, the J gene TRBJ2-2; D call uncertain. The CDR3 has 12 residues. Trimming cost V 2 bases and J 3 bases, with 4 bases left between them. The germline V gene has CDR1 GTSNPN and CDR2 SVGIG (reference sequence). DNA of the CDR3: TGTGCCTGGAGTTTTGACACCGGGGAGCTGTTTTTT. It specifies CAWSFDTGELFF.

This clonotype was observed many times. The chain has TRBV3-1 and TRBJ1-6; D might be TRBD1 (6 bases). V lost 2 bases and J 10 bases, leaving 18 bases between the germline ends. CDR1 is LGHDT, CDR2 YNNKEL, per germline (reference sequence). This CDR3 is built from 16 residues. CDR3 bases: TGTGCCAGCAGCCAATTTGGAGGGGGACGGGGGTCACCCCTCCACTTT. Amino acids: CASSQFGGGRGSPLHF.

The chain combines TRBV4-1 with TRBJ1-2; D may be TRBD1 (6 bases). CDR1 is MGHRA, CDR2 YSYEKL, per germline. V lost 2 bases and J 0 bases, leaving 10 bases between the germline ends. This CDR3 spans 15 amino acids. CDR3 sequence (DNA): TGCGCCAGCAGCCAACGGACAGCTTCTAACTATGGCTACACCTTC. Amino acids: CASSQRTASNYGYTF.

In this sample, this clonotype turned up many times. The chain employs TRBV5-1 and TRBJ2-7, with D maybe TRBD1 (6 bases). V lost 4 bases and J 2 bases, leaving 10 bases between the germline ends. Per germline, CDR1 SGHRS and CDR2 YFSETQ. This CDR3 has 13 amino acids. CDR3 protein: CASSVRDTYEQYF. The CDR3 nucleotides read TGCGCCAGCAGCGTCAGGGACACCTACGAGCAGTACTTC.

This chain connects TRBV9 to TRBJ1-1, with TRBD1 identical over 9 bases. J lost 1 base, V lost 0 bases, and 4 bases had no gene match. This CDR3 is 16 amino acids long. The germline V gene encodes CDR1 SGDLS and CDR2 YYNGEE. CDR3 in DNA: TGTGCCAGCAGCGTAGTTGGGACAGGGCAGAACACTGAAGCTTTCTTT. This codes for CASSVVGTGQNTEAFF.

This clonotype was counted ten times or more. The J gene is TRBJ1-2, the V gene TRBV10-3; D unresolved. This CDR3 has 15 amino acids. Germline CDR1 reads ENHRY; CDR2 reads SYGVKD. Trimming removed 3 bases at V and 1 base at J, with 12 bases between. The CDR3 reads CAISEPGSLNYGYTF. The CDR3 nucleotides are TGTGCCATCAGTGAACCGGGCAGCCTTAACTATGGCTACACCTTC.

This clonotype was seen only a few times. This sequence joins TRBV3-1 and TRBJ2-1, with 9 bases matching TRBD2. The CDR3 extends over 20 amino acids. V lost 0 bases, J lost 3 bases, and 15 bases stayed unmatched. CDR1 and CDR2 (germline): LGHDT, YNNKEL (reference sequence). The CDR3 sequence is CASSQDDRHPGLAYYNEQFF. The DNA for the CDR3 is TGTGCCAGCAGCCAAGATGACAGACACCCGGGACTAGCTTACTACAATGAGCAGTTCTTC.

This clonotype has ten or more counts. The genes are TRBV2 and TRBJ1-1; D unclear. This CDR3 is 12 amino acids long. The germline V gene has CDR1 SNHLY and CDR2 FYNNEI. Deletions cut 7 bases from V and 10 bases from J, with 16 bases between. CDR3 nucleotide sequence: TGTGCCAGCACTCTTTGGGCTTTTGTAGCTTTCTTT. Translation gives CASTLWAFVAFF.

The CDR3 is CASGRGEGRTGTYKNTEAFF. The DNA for the CDR3 is TGTGCCAGCGGGCGGGGCGAGGGACGGACAGGCACCTACAAGAACACTGAAGCTTTCTTT. This chain uses TRBV4-2 with TRBJ1-1, with 7 bases that match TRBD1. The J segment lost 1 base and the V segment lost 8 bases, leaving 25 bases of the junction unmatched. The CDR3 is 20 residues long. Germline V gene data show CDR1 as LGHNA and CDR2 as YNFKEQ.

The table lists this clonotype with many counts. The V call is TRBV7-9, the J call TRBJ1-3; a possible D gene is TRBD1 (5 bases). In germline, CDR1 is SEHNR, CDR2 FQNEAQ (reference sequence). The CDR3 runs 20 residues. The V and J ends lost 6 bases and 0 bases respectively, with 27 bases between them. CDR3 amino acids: CASSTTMGGTLHYSGNTIYF. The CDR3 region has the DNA TGTGCCAGCAGTACGACCATGGGAGGGACTCTTCATTACTCTGGAAACACCATATATTTT.

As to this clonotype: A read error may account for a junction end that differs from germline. The CDR3 nucleotides are TGCGCCAGCAGCTTCGGACCCCTATCCTACAATGAGCAGTTCTTC. Protein: CASSFGPLSYNEQFF. The chain links TRBV13 to TRBJ2-1; no clear D. CDR3 length: 15 residues. The germline CDR1 and CDR2 sequences are PRHDT and FYEKMQ (reference sequence).

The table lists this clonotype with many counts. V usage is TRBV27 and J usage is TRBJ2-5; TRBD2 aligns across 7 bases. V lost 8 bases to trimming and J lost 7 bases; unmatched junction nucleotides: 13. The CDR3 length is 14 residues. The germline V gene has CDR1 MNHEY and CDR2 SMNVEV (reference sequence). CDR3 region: CASRLGGGDGTQYF. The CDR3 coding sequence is TGTGCCAGCCGGCTTGGGGGGGGAGACGGGACCCAGTACTTC.

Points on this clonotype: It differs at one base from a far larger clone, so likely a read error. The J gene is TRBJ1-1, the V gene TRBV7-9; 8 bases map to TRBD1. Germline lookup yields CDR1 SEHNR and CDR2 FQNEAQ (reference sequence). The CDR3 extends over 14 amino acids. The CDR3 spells CAGSLGQANTEAFF. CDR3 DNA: TGTGCCGGCAGCCTGGGACAGGCGAACACTGAAGCTTTCTTT.

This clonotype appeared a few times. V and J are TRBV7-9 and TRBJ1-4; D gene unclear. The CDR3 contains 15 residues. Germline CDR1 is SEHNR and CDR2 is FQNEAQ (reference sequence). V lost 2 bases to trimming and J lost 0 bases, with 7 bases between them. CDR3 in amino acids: CASSLSSATNEKLFF. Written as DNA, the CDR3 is TGTGCCAGCAGCTTAAGCAGTGCAACTAATGAAAAACTGTTTTTT.

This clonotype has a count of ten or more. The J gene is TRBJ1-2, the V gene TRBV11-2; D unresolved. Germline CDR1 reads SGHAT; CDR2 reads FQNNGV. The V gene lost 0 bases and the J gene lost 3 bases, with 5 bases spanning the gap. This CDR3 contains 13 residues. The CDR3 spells CASSLDRYYGYTF. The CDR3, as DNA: TGTGCCAGCAGCTTAGACAGATACTATGGCTACACCTTC.

CDR3 coding DNA: TGCGCCAGCAGCCAAGATTCCAGGGGCGGCACCGGGGAGCTGTTTTTT. Translated: CASSQDSRGGTGELFF. The rearrangement joins TRBV4-1 to TRBJ2-2, with D tentatively TRBD1 (6 bases). The CDR3 sequence is 16 residues long. Looked up from germline, CDR1 is MGHRA and CDR2 is YSYEKL. V gave up 0 bases and J gave up 4 bases, with 12 bases separating them.

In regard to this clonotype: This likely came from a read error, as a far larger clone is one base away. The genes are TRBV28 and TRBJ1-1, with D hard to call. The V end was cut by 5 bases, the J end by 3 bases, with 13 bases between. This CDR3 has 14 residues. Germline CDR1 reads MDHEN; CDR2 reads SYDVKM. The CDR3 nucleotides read TGTGCCAGCAGTGAAGAATGGAGGGACACTGAAGCTTTCTTT. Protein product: CASSEEWRDTEAFF. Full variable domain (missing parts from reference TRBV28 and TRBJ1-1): DVKVTQSSRYLVKRTGEKVFLECVQDMDHENMFWYRQDPGLGLRLIYFSYDVKMKEKGDIPEGYSVSREKKERFSLILESASTNQTSMYLCASSEEWRDTEAFFGQGTRLTVV.

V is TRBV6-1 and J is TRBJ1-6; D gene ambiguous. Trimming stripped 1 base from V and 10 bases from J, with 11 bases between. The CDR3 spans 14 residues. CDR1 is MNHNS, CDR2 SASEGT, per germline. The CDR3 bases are TGTGCCAGCAGTGAAGTGTCCACGCGGTCACCCCTCCACTTT. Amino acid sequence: CASSEVSTRSPLHF.

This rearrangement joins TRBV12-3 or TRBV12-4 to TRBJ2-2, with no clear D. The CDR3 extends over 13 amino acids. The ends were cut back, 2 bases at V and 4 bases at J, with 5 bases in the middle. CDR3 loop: CASSLNPTGELFF. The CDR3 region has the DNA TGTGCCAGCAGTTTAAACCCCACCGGGGAGCTGTTTTTT.

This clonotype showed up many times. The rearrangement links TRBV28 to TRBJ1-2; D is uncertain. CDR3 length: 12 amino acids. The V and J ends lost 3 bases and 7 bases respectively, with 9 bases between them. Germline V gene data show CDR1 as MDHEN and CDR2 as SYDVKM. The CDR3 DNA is TGTGCCAGCAGTTTGGAGGAGGGTGGCTACACCTTC. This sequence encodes CASSLEEGGYTF.